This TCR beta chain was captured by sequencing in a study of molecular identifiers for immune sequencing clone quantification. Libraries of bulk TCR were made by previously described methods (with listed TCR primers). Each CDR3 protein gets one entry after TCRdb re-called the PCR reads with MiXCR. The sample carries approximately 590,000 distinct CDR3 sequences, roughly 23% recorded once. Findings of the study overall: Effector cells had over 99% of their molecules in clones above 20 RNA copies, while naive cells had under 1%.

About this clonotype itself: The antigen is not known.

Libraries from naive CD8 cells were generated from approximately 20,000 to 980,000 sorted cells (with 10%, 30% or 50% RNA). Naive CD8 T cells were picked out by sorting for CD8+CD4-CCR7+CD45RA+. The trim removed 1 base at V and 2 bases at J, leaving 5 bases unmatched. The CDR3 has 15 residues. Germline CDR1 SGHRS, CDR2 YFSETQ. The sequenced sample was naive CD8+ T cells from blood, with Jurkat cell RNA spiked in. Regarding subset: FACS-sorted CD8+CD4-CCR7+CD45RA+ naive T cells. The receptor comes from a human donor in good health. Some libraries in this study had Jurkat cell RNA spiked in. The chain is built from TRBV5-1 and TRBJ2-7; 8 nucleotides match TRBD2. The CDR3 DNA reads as TGCGCCAGCAGCTTGTTCCCGGGGGGGGCCTACGAGCAGTACTTC. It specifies CASSLFPGGAYEQYF.